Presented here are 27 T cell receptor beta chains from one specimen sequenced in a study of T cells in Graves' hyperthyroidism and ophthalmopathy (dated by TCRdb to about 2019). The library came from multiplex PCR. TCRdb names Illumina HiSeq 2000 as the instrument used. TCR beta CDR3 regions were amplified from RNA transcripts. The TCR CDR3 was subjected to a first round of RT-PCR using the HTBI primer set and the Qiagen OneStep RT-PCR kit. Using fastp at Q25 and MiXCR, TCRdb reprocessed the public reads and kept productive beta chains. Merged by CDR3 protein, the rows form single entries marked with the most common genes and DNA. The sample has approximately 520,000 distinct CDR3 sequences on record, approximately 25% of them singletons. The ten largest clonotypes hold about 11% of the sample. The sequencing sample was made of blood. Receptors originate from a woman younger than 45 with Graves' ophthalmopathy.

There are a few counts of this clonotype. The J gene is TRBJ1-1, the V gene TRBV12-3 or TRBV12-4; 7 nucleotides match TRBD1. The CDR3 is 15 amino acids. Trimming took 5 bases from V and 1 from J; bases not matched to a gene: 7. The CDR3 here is CASSPGGTANTEAFF. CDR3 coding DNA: TGTGCCAGCAGTCCGGGTGGGACAGCGAACACTGAAGCTTTCTTT.

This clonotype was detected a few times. CDR3 in amino acids: CASSDQRDSPEQYF. DNA of the CDR3: TGTGCCAGCAGTGACCAACGGGACTCCCCTGAGCAGTACTTC. J is TRBJ2-7 and V is TRBV25-1; D possibly corresponds to TRBD2 (6 bases). The length of the CDR3 is 14 residues. V gave up 3 bases and J gave up 7 bases, with 16 bases separating them. Germline CDR1 reads MGHDK; CDR2 reads SYGVNS.

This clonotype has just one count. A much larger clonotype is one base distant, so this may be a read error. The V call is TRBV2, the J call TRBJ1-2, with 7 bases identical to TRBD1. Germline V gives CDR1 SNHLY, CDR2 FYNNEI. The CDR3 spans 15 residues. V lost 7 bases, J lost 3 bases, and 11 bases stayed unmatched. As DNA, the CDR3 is TGTGCCAGCATCGTCCGAGGGCAGGGGGACTATGGCTACACCTTC. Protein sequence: CASIVRGQGDYGYTF.

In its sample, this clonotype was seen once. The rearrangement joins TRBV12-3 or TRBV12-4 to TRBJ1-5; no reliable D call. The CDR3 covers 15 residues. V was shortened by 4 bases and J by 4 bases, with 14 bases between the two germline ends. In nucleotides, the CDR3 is TGTGCCAGCAGTTGGAGGACGGGAGGAAATCAGCCCCAGCATTTT. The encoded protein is CASSWRTGGNQPQHF.

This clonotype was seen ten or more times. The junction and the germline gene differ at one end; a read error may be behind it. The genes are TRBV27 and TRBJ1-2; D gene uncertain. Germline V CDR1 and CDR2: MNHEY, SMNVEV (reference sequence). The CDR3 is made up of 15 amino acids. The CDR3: CASSPESRSFYGCTF. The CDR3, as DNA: TGTGCCAGCAGTCCGGAGTCACGATCCTTTTATGGCTGCACCTTC.

The CDR3 DNA sequence: TGTGCCAGCAGCCAAGATCGGCTAATTCCTATGAACACTGAAGCTTTCTTT. Its protein product is CASSQDRLIPMNTEAFF. This sequence joins TRBV14 and TRBJ1-1, with D unclear. The CDR3 has 17 amino acids. Germline loops: CDR1 SGHDN, CDR2 FVKESK. V was cut by 0 bases and J by 0 bases, with 14 bases left in between.

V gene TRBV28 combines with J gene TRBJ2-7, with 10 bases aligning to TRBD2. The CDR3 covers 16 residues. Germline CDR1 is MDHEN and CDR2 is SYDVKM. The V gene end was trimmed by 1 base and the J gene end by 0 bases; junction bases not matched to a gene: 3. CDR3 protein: CASSLFSGRASYEQYF. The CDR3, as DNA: TGTGCCAGCAGTTTATTCAGCGGGAGGGCCTCCTACGAGCAGTACTTC. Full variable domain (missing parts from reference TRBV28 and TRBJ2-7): DVKVTQSSRYLVKRTGEKVFLECVQDMDHENMFWYRQDPGLGLRLIYFSYDVKMKEKGDIPEGYSVSREKKERFSLILESASTNQTSMYLCASSLFSGRASYEQYFGPGTRLTVT.

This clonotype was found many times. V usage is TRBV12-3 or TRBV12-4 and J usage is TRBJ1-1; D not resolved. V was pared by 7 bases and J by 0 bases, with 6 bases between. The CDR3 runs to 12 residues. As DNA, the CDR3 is TGTGCCAGCATGGACTTGAACACTGAAGCTTTCTTT. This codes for CASMDLNTEAFF.

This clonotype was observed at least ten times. CDR3 sequence (DNA): TGTGCCAGCAGTTCGGGACAGGGGGTCGAGCAGTACTTC. It encodes CASSSGQGVEQYF. This rearrangement joins TRBV12-3 or TRBV12-4 to TRBJ2-7; 11 nucleotides align to TRBD1. J gave up 6 bases and V 4 bases, and 2 bases lay outside the gene matches. The CDR3 covers 13 residues.

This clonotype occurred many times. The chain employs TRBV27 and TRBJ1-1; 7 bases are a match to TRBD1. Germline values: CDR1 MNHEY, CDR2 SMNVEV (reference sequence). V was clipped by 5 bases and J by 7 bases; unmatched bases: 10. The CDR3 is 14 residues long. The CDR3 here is CASSPHTGALEAFF. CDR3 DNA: TGTGCCAGCAGTCCTCACACAGGGGCGCTTGAAGCTTTCTTT.

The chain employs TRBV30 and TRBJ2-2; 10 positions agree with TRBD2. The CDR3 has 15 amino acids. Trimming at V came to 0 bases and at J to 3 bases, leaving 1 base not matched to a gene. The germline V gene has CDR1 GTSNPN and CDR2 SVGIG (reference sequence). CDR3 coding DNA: TGTGCCTGGAGTGTCCTAGCGGGAGACACCGGGGAGCTGTTTTTT. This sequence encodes CAWSVLAGDTGELFF.

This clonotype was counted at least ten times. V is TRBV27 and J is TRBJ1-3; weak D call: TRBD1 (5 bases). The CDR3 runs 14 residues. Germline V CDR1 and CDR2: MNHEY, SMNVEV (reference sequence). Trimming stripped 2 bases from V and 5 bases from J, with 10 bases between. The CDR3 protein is CASSLTGFRNTIYF. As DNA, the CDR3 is TGTGCCAGCAGTTTAACAGGCTTTAGAAACACCATATATTTT.

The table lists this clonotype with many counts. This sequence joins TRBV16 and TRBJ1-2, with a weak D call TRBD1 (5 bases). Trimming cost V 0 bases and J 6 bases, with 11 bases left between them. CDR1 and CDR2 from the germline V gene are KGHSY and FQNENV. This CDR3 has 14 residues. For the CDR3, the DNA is TGTGCCAGCAGCCAATCCGGGGCAGGGCATGGCTACACCTTC. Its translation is CASSQSGAGHGYTF.

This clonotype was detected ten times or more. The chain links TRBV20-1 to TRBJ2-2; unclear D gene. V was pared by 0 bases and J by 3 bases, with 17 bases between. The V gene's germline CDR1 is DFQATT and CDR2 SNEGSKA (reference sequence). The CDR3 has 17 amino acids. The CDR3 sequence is CSARDSRVAGYTGELFF. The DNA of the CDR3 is TGCAGTGCTAGAGATAGTAGGGTCGCCGGGTACACCGGGGAGCTGTTTTTT.

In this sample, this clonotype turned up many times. CDR3 sequence (DNA): TGTGCCAGCAGCTTTGACGCGGGGGGTAACGAGCAGTACTTC. Protein product: CASSFDAGGNEQYF. The V call is TRBV7-2, the J call TRBJ2-7, with 8 bases fitting TRBD2. V lost 3 bases to trimming and J lost 5 bases; unmatched junction nucleotides: 6. CDR1 is SGHTA and CDR2 is FQGNSA in the germline V gene. This CDR3 contains 14 residues.

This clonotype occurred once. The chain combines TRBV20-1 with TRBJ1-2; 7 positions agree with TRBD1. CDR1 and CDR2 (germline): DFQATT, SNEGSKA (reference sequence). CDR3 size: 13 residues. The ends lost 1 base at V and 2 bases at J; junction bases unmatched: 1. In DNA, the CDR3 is TGCAGTGCTAGAGTGACAGGGAACTATGGCTACACCTTC. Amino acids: CSARVTGNYGYTF.

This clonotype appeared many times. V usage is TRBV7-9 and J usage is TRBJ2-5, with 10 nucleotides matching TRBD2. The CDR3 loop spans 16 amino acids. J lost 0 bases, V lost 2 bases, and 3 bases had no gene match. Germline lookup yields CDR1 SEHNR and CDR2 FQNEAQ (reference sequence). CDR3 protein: CASSLSLAGDQETQYF. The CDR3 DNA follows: TGTGCCAGCAGCTTAAGCCTAGCGGGGGACCAAGAGACCCAGTACTTC. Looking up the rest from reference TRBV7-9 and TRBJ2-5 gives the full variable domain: DTGVSQNPRHKITKRGQNVTFRCDPISEHNRLYWYRQTLGQGPEFLTYFQNEAQLEKSRLLSDRFSAERPKGSFSTLEIQRTEQGDSAMYLCASSLSLAGDQETQYFGPGTRLLVL.

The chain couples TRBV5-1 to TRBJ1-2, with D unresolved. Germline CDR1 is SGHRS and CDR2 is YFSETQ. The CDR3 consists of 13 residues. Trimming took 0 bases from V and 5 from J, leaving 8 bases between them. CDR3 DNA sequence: TGCGCCAGCAGCTTGGATGGATCGTATGGCTACACCTTC. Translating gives CASSLDGSYGYTF.

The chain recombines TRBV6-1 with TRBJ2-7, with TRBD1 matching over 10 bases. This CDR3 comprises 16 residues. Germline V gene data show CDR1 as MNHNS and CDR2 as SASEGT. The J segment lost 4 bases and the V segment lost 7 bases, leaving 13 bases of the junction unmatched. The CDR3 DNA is TGTGCCAGCAATCCTACCAGGGACAGGGGAGGGTACGAGCAGTACTTC. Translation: CASNPTRDRGGYEQYF.

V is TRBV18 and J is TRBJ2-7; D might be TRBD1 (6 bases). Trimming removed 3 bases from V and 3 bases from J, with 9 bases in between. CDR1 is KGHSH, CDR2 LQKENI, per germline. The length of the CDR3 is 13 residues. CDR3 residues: CASSPRGNYEQYF. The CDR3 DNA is TGTGCCAGCTCACCCAGGGGAAACTACGAGCAGTACTTC.

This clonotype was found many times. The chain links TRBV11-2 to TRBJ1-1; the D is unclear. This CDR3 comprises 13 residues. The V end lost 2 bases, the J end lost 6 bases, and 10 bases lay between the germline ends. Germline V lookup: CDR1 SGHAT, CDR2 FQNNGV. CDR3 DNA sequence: TGTGCCAGCAGCTTAATCCGTTTCCCTGAAGCTTTCTTT. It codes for CASSLIRFPEAFF.

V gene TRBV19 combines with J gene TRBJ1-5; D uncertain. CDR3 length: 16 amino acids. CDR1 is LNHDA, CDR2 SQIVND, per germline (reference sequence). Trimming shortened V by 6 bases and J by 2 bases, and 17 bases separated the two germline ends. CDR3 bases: TGTGCCAGTAGAGGGAGGTCGGGCTTAGGCAATCAGCCCCAGCATTTT. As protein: CASRGRSGLGNQPQHF. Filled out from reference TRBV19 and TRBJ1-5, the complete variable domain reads DGGITQSPKYLFRKEGQNVTLSCEQNLNHDAMYWYRQDPGQGLRLIYYSQIVNDFQKGDIAEGYSVSREKKESFPLTVTSAQKNPTAFYLCASRGRSGLGNQPQHFGDGTRLSIL.

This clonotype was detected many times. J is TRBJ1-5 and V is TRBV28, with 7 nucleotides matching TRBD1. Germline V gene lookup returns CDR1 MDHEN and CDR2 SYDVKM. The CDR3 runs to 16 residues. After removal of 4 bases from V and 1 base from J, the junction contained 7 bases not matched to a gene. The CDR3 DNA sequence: TGTGCCAGCAGTTCCCCCTCGACAGGGAGCAATCAGCCCCAGCATTTT. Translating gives CASSSPSTGSNQPQHF.

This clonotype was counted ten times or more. The CDR3: CASSLTRTGEQYF. DNA for the CDR3: TGTGCCAGCAGCTTAACTAGGACTGGCGAGCAGTACTTC. J is TRBJ2-7 and V is TRBV7-2; a weak D match, TRBD2 (5 bases). The germline V gene encodes CDR1 SGHTA and CDR2 FQGNSA. The V and J ends lost 2 bases and 6 bases respectively, with 11 bases between them. The CDR3 contains 13 residues.

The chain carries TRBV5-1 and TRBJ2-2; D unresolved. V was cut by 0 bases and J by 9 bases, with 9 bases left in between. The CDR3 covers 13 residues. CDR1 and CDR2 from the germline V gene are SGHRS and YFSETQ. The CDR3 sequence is CASSLEGPRELFF. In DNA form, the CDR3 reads TGCGCCAGCAGCTTGGAAGGGCCGCGGGAGCTGTTTTTT.

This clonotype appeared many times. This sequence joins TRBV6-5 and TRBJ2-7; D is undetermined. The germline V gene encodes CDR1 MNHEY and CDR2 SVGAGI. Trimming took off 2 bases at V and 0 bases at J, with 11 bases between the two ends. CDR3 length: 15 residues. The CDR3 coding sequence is TGTGCCAGCAGTTACACGACGGGTAGCTCCTACGAGCAGTACTTC. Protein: CASSYTTGSSYEQYF.

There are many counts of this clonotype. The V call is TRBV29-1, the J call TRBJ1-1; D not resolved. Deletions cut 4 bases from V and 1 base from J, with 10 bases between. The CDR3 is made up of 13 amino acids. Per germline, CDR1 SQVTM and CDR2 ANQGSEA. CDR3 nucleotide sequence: TGCAGCGTTGGGCAGCTTACGAACACTGAAGCTTTCTTT. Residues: CSVGQLTNTEAFF.